This entry describes one TCR beta chain. The data belong to a study of cytomegalovirus exposure and HLA in healthy donors. Amplification used 60 Vbeta primers and 13 Jbeta primers. Libraries were prepared by immunoSEQ multiplex PCR; TCRdb keeps only in-frame clonotypes and omits some of them. The table has approximately 160,000 clones, roughly 80% seen once. Germline CDR1 reads SGDLS; CDR2 reads YYNGEE. This CDR3 is 16 amino acids long. V was clipped by 3 bases and J by 0 bases; unmatched bases: 5. The sequencing input was PBMCs. The rearrangement joins TRBV9 to TRBJ2-1, with TRBD2 identical over 8 bases. The clonotype originates from a male donor in good health and CMV-seronegative. The DNA of the CDR3 is TGTGCCAGCAGCGCGTGGCTAGCGGGCTCCTACAATGAGCAGTTCTTC. Translation: CASSAWLAGSYNEQFF.